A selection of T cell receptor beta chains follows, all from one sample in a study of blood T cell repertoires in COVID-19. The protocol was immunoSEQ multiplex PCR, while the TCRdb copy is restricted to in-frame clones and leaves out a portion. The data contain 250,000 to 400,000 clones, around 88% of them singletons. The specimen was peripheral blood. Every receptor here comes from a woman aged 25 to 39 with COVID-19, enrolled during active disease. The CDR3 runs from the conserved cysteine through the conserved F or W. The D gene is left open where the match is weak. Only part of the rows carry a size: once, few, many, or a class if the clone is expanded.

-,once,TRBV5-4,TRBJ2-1,CASSLSANEQFF,TGTGCCAGCAGCTTGTCCGCGAATGAGCAGTTCTTC
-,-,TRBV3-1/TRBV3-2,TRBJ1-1,CASSQAYTSAPPFEAFF,TGTGCCAGCAGCCAAGCATATACTAGCGCCCCGCCTTTTGAAGCTTTCTTT
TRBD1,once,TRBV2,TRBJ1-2,CASSGQGYGYTF,TGTGCCAGCAGTGGACAGGGGTATGGCTACACCTTC
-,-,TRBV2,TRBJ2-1,CASSFAGPGNEQFF,TGTGCCAGCAGTTTCGCTGGGCCCGGTAATGAGCAGTTCTTC
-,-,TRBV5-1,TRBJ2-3,CASSPLGARTSTDTQYF,TGCGCCAGCAGCCCACTGGGGGCGAGGACTAGCACAGATACGCAGTATTTT
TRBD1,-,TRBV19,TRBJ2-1,CASTLVGTGVSNEQFF,TGTGCCAGTACCCTGGTCGGGACAGGGGTGAGCAATGAGCAGTTCTTC
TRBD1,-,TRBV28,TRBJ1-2,CASSIDRGYGYTF,TGTGCCAGCAGTATTGACAGGGGTTATGGCTACACCTTC
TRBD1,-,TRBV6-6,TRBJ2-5,CASSYAGTGQETQYF,TGTGCCAGCAGTTATGCAGGGACAGGCCAAGAGACCCAGTACTTC
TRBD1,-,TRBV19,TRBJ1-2,CASSTGQGGINYGYTF,TGTGCCAGTAGTACCGGACAGGGGGGCATTAACTATGGCTACACCTTC
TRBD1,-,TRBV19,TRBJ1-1,CASREIGGTALNLARVGTEAFF,TGTGCCAGTAGAGAGATAGGGGGCACGGCGTTAAATCTAGCGCGTGTTGGTACTGAAGCTTTCTTT
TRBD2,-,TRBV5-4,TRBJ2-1,CASSPPGLAGGPSYNEQFF,TGTGCCAGCAGCCCTCCGGGACTAGCGGGGGGGCCTTCCTACAATGAGCAGTTCTTC
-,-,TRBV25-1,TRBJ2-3,CASRDSNTDTQYF,TGTGCCAGCCGGGACTCCAACACAGATACGCAGTATTTT
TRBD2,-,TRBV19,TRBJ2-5,CASSIGTWRGVRQETQYF,TGTGCCAGTAGTATCGGGACCTGGCGGGGGGTGAGGCAAGAGACCCAGTACTTC
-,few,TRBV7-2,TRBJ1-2,CASSSQGLGGYGYTF,TGTGCCAGCAGCTCCCAGGGTTTAGGGGGCTATGGCTACACCTTC
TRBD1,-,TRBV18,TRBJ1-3,CASSPDRGGGNTIYF,TGTGCCAGCTCACCCGACAGGGGAGGAGGAAACACCATATATTTT
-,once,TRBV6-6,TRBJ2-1,CASLPGSYNEQFF,TGTGCCAGCCTCCCGGGCTCCTACAATGAGCAGTTCTTC
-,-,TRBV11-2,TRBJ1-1,CASSLQGVEAFF,TGTGCCAGCAGCCTCCAAGGGGTTGAAGCTTTCTTT
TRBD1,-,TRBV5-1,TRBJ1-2,CASSYARGRDGYTF,TGCGCCAGCAGCTATGCCAGGGGGCGGGATGGCTACACCTTC
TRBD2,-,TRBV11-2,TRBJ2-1,CASSLEGTSYEQFF,TGTGCCAGCAGCTTAGAAGGGACTAGTTATGAGCAGTTCTTC
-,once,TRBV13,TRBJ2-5,CASSQALGGETQYF,TGTGCCAGCAGCCAGGCCTTAGGAGGGGAGACCCAGTACTTC
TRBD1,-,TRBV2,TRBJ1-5,CASRAGTEGNQPQHF,TGTGCCAGCAGAGCCGGGACAGAGGGAAATCAGCCCCAGCATTTT
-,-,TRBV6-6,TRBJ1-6,CASSPFSARDSPLHF,TGTGCCAGCAGTCCGTTCAGTGCGCGGGATTCACCCCTCCACTTT
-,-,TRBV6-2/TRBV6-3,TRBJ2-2,CASSYPLQQGTNTGELFF,TGTGCCAGCAGTTACCCCCTACAACAGGGAACGAACACCGGGGAGCTGTTTTTT
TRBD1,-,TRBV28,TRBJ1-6,CASSSAIQDRVNSPLHF,TGTGCCAGCAGTTCCGCCATCCAGGACAGGGTGAATTCACCCCTCCACTTT
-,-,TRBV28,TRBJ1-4,CASSLTVIHEKLFF,TGTGCCAGCAGTTTGACAGTGATACATGAAAAACTGTTTTTT
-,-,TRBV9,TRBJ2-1,CASSGFSSSYNEQFF,TGTGCCAGCAGCGGGTTCTCGAGCTCCTACAATGAGCAGTTCTTC
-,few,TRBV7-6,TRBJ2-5,CASRTGLSDIETQYF,TGTGCCAGCCGGACCGGGCTTTCGGACATAGAGACCCAGTACTTC
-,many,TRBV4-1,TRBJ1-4,CASSQAGAGALDEKLFF,TGCGCCAGCAGCCAAGCGGGGGCGGGGGCTCTCGATGAAAAACTGTTTTTT
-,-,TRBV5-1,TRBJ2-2,CASSLAGGLGNTGELFF,TGCGCCAGCAGCTTGGCCGGAGGGTTGGGGAACACCGGGGAGCTGTTTTTT